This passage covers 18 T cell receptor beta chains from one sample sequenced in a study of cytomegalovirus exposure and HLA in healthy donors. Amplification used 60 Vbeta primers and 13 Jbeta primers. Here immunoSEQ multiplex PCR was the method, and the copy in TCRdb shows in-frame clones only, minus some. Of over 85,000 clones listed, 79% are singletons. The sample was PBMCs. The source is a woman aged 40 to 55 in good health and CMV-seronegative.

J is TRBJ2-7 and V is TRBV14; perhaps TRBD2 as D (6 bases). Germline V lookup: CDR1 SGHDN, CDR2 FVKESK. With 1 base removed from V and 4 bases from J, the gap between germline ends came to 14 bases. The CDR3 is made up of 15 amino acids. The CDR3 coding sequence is TGTGCCAGCAGCCAAGGCCGGGGGAAGGGTTACGAGCAGTACTTC. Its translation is CASSQGRGKGYEQYF. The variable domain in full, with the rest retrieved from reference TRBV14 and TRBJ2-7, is EAGVTQFPSHSVIEKGQTVTLRCDPISGHDNLYWYRRVMGKEIKFLLHFVKESKQDESGMPNNRFLAERTGGTYSTLKVQPAELEDSGVYFCASSQGRGKGYEQYFGPGTRLTVT.

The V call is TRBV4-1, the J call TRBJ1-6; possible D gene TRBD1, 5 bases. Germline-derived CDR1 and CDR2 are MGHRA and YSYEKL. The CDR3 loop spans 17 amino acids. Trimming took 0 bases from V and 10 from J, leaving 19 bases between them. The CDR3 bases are TGCGCCAGCAGCCAAGATCATCGCCAGGGATCAGGGTCACCCCTCCACTTT. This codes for CASSQDHRQGSGSPLHF.

The CDR3 loop reads CASSQDVGTGPYGYTF. As DNA, the CDR3 is TGCGCCAGCAGCCAAGATGTGGGGACAGGACCATATGGCTACACCTTC. This chain connects TRBV4-3 to TRBJ1-2; TRBD1 agrees at 8 bases. V shed 0 bases and J 5 bases; nucleotides not matched to a gene: 8. CDR1 LGHNA and CDR2 YSLEER come from the germline V gene. There are 16 residues in the CDR3.

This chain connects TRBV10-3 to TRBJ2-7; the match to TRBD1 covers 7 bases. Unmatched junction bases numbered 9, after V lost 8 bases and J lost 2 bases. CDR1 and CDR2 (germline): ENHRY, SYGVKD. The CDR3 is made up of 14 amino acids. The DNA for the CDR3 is TGTGCCATCTCAACCGACAGGGATACCTACGAGCAGTACTTC. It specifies CAISTDRDTYEQYF.

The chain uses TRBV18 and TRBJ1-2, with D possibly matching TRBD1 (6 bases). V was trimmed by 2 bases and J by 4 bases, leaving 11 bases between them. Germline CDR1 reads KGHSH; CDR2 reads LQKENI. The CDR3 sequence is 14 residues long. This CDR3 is CASSPGGLVYGYTF. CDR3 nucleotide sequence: TGTGCCAGCTCACCAGGGGGCCTAGTCTATGGCTACACCTTC.

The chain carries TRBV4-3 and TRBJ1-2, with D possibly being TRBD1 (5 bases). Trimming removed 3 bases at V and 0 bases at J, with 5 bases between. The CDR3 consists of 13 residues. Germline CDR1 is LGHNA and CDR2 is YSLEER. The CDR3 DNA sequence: TGCGCCAGCAGCCAGACAGCTAACTATGGCTACACCTTC. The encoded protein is CASSQTANYGYTF.

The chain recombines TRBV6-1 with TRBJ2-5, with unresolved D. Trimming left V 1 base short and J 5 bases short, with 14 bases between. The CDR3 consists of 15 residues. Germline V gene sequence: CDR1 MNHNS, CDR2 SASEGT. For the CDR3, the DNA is TGTGCCAGCAGTGAAGAAAAACTATGGGTGGAGACCCAGTACTTC. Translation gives CASSEEKLWVETQYF.

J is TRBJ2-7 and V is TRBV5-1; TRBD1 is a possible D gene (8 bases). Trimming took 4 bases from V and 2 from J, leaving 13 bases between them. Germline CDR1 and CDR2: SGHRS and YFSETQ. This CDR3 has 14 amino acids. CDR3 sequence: CASSHTGGAYEQYF. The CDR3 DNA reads TGCGCCAGCAGCCATACAGGGGGGGCCTACGAGCAGTACTTC.

Written as DNA, the CDR3 is TGTGCCTGGAGGGGGACAGGGGTTAGTTACGAGCAGTACTTC. It codes for CAWRGTGVSYEQYF. The rearrangement joins TRBV30 to TRBJ2-7; TRBD1 matches at 10 bases. CDR3 length: 14 residues. The V gene's germline CDR1 is GTSNPN and CDR2 SVGIG (reference sequence). The trim removed 3 bases at V and 4 bases at J, leaving 6 bases unmatched. The full variable domain, in which reference TRBV30 and TRBJ2-7 provide the parts outside the CDR3, is SQTIHQWPATLVQPVGSPLSLECTVEGTSNPNLYWYRQAAGRGLQLLFYSVGIGQISSEVPQNLSASRPQDRQFILSSKKLLLSDSGFYLCAWRGTGVSYEQYFGPGTRLTVT.

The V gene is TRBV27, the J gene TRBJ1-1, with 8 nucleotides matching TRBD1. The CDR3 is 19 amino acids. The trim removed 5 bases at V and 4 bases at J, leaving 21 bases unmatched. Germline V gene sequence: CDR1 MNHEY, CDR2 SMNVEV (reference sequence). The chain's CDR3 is CASSQSIAGTGLIGTEAFF. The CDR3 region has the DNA TGTGCCAGCAGTCAGAGCATCGCCGGGACAGGTCTGATTGGCACTGAAGCTTTCTTT.

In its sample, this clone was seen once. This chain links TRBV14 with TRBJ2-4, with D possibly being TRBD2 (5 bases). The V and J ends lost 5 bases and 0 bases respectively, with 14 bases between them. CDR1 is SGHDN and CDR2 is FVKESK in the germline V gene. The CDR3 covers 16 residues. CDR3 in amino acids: CASSETSMTAKNIQYF. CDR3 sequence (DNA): TGTGCCAGCAGCGAAACTAGTATGACAGCCAAAAACATTCAGTACTTC.

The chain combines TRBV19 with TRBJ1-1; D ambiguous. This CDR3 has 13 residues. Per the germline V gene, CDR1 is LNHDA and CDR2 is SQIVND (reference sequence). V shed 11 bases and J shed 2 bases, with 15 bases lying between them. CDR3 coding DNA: TGTGCCTCCCTTCGGGGTTTTAACACTGAAGCTTTCTTT. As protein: CASLRGFNTEAFF.

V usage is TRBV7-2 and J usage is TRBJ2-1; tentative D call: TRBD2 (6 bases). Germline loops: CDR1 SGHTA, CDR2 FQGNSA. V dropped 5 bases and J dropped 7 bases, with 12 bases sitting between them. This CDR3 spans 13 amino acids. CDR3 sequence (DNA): TGTGCCAGCAGCCTACTAGCTTTGAATGAGCAGTTCTTC. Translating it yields CASSLLALNEQFF.

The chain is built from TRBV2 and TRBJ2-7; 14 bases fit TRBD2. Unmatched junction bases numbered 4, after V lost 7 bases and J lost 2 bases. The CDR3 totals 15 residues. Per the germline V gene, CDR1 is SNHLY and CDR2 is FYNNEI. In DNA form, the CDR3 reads TGTGCCAGCACTGGACTAGCGGGGGGCCCCTACGAGCAGTACTTC. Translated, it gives CASTGLAGGPYEQYF.

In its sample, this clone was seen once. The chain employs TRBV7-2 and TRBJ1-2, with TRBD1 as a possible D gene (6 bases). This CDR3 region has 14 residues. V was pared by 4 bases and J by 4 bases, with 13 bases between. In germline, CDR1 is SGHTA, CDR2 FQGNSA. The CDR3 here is CASSSFQGTYGYTF. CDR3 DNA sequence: TGTGCCAGCAGCTCGTTTCAGGGGACCTATGGCTACACCTTC.

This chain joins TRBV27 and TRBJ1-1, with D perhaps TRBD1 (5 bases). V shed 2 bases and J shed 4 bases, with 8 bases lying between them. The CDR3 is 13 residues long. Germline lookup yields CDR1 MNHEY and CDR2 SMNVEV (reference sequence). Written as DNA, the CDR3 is TGTGCCAGCAGTTTAAGGGGTTTCACTGAAGCTTTCTTT. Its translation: CASSLRGFTEAFF.

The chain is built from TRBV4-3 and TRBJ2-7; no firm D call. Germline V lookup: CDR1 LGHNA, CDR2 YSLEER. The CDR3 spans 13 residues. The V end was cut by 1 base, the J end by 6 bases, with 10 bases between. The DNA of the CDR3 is TGCGCCAGCAGCCAAGGAGTTTTGAGCGAGCAGTACTTC. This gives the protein CASSQGVLSEQYF.

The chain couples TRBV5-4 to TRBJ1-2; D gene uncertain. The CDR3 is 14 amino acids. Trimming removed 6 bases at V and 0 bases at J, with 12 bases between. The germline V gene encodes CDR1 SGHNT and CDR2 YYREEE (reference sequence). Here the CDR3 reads CASTSQNTNYGYTF. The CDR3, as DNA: TGTGCCAGCACATCACAGAACACTAACTATGGCTACACCTTC.